One and the same sample provided the 22 T cell receptor beta chains below, sequenced in a study of graft-versus-host responses after intestinal transplantation. Antigen specificity for these receptors is unknown. Method: immunoSEQ multiplex PCR; TCRdb's copy keeps in-frame clones and lacks some. The sample consists of tens of thousands of clones, around 89% of them appearing once. The sample was unstimulated CD4+ T cells sorted from spleen or lymph node cells, taken before transplant. These receptors were taken from a human donor who was the organ donor for an intestinal transplant.

The chain carries TRBV11-1 and TRBJ2-3; 12 positions agree with TRBD2. The V gene end was trimmed by 1 base and the J gene end by 2 bases; junction bases not matched to a gene: 10. Germline assignment: CDR1 SGHAT and CDR2 FQDESV (reference sequence). CDR3 size: 19 residues. The CDR3 sequence is CASSLGRLAGAGNTDTQYF. CDR3 coding DNA: TGTGCCAGCAGCTTAGGCCGACTAGCGGGAGCGGGGAACACAGATACGCAGTATTTT.

This chain connects TRBV10-2 to TRBJ2-7; the D gene is possibly TRBD2 (6 bases). The CDR3 has 14 amino acids. Deletions cut 4 bases from V and 2 bases from J, with 12 bases between. The germline CDR1 and CDR2 sequences are WSHSY and SAAADI. The CDR3 region has the DNA TGCGCCAGCAGTGTCGGGAGTGGGGCCTACGAGCAGTACTTC. Its protein is CASSVGSGAYEQYF.

The rearrangement joins TRBV6-5 to TRBJ2-7, with D tentatively TRBD2 (6 bases). Germline assignment: CDR1 MNHEY and CDR2 SVGAGI. Trimming left V 5 bases short and J 2 bases short, with 13 bases between. This CDR3 contains 14 residues. The CDR3 sequence: CASSRIAETYEQYF. The CDR3 DNA reads TGTGCCAGCAGTCGAATAGCGGAAACCTACGAGCAGTACTTC.

This clone was seen just once. The chain recombines TRBV28 with TRBJ2-1, with 7 bases that match TRBD2. CDR3 length: 15 residues. Trimming took 3 bases from V and 2 from J; bases not matched to a gene: 4. Germline V gene data show CDR1 as MDHEN and CDR2 as SYDVKM. In nucleotides, the CDR3 is TGTGCCAGCAGTTTCGGACTAGGGCCCTACAATGAGCAGTTCTTC. This codes for CASSFGLGPYNEQFF.

The chain has TRBV6-4 and TRBJ1-2; tentatively, D is TRBD1 (6 bases). The CDR3 has 14 residues. The V gene's germline CDR1 is MRHNA and CDR2 SNTAGT. Trimming shortened V by 8 bases and J by 3 bases, and 16 bases separated the two germline ends. CDR3 DNA: TGTGCCAGCCTGCGGGCCGCAGGGGACTATGGCTACACCTTC. The encoded protein is CASLRAAGDYGYTF.

V is TRBV6-1 and J is TRBJ1-2; D may be TRBD1 (5 bases). Germline V CDR1 and CDR2: MNHNS, SASEGT. CDR3 length: 13 amino acids. Trimming took off 7 bases at V and 4 bases at J, with 13 bases between the two ends. The CDR3 region has the DNA TGTGCCAGCATGCAGCAGGGAGGCTATGGCTACACCTTC. Translation: CASMQQGGYGYTF.

The J gene is TRBJ2-2, the V gene TRBV19, with 7 bases matching TRBD2. The CDR3 runs to 15 residues. J lost 0 bases, V lost 2 bases, and 0 bases had no gene match. Germline V gene sequence: CDR1 LNHDA, CDR2 SQIVND (reference sequence). CDR3 in DNA: TGTGCCAGTAGTATACTAGCGGCGAACACCGGGGAGCTGTTTTTT. As protein: CASSILAANTGELFF.

The rearrangement links TRBV5-4 to TRBJ2-5, with 9 bases that match TRBD2. Trimming removed 3 bases from V and 5 bases from J; junction bases left unmatched: 8. The CDR3 length is 15 residues. Germline-derived CDR1 and CDR2 are SGHNT and YYREEE (reference sequence). CDR3 nucleotides: TGTGCCAGCAGCTCTAGACAGGCGGGAGGGGAGACCCAGTACTTC. Translation: CASSSRQAGGETQYF.

The rearrangement joins TRBV5-1 to TRBJ1-1; tentatively, D is TRBD1 (5 bases). The CDR3 extends over 16 amino acids. Trimming removed 5 bases at V and 1 base at J, with 18 bases between. CDR1 and CDR2 from the germline V gene are SGHRS and YFSETQ. This CDR3 reads CASSPGLTLRNTEAFF. Written as DNA, the CDR3 is TGCGCCAGCAGTCCGGGACTGACCCTTAGGAACACTGAAGCTTTCTTT.

This clone was seen a single time. The V call is TRBV27, the J call TRBJ1-3; tentative D call: TRBD1 (5 bases). This CDR3 contains 16 residues. V was cut by 5 bases and J by 2 bases, with 16 bases left in between. Germline CDR1 MNHEY, CDR2 SMNVEV (reference sequence). CDR3 residues: CASSESRVGAGNTIYF. In nucleotides, the CDR3 is TGTGCCAGCAGTGAGAGCCGGGTAGGGGCTGGAAACACCATATATTTT.

The chain recombines TRBV28 with TRBJ1-5, with D possibly TRBD1 on 5 matching bases. Deletions cut 3 bases from V and 4 bases from J, with 22 bases between. The germline V gene has CDR1 MDHEN and CDR2 SYDVKM. This CDR3 spans 18 amino acids. The CDR3 DNA reads as TGTGCCAGCAGTTTTAGTGTTCAGGGTAAGAGTCGGAATCAGCCCCAGCATTTT. Amino acid sequence: CASSFSVQGKSRNQPQHF.

This chain uses TRBV6-1 with TRBJ1-5; 7 nucleotides agree with TRBD1. V lost 8 bases to trimming and J lost 0 bases; unmatched junction nucleotides: 7. Per the germline V gene, CDR1 is MNHNS and CDR2 is SASEGT. This CDR3 contains 15 residues. The CDR3 coding sequence is TGTGCCAGCGCCGGACAGGTCTATAGCAATCAGCCCCAGCATTTT. Translation gives CASAGQVYSNQPQHF.

The chain couples TRBV6-1 to TRBJ2-2; 7 positions agree with TRBD2. Germline V gene lookup returns CDR1 MNHNS and CDR2 SASEGT. The CDR3 covers 14 residues. Trimming removed 8 bases from V and 4 bases from J; junction bases left unmatched: 7. CDR3 coding DNA: TGTGCCAGCTGCGCTAGCGGAACCACCGGGGAGCTGTTTTTT. Encoded protein: CASCASGTTGELFF.

V and J are TRBV5-4 and TRBJ1-2, with TRBD1 identical over 8 bases. CDR1 SGHNT and CDR2 YYREEE come from the germline V gene (reference sequence). The ends lost 3 bases at V and 8 bases at J; junction bases unmatched: 6. The CDR3 covers 13 residues. The chain's CDR3 is CASSSQGAGGYTF. The CDR3 bases are TGTGCCAGCAGCTCCCAGGGGGCTGGGGGCTACACCTTC.

The chain combines TRBV30 with TRBJ2-3, with 9 bases fitting TRBD2. V lost 0 bases to trimming and J lost 3 bases; unmatched junction nucleotides: 10. This CDR3 region has 17 residues. Germline V CDR1 and CDR2: GTSNPN, SVGIG (reference sequence). CDR3 nucleotide sequence: TGTGCCTGGAGTGTTGGACTAGCGCGGAGAGGAACAGATACGCAGTATTTT. Encoded protein: CAWSVGLARRGTDTQYF.

The chain is built from TRBV21-1 and TRBJ2-3; whether TRBD2, the table's D call, matches the DNA was not checked. TRBV21-1 is given as a pseudogene. The CDR3 consists of 14 residues. In nucleotides, the CDR3 is TGTGCCAGCTCAAGCGGTGGGCCCACAGATACGCAGTATTTT. It yields the protein CASSSGGPTDTQYF.

This CDR3 is CASTTYYGYTF. CDR3 coding DNA: TGTGCCAGCACCACATACTATGGCTACACCTTC. This rearrangement joins TRBV6-6 to TRBJ1-2; no firm D call. The CDR3 runs 11 residues. Trimming took 7 bases from V and 3 from J, leaving 6 bases between them. Germline lookup yields CDR1 MNHNY and CDR2 SVGAGI (reference sequence).

Here the CDR3 DNA reads TGTGCCAGCAGCTTTAGGGGGGTGGGACTATCCTACAATGAGCAGTTCTTC. Its translation is CASSFRGVGLSYNEQFF. The V call is TRBV7-6, the J call TRBJ2-1; perhaps TRBD2 as D (7 bases). In germline, CDR1 is SGHVS, CDR2 FNYEAQ. CDR3 length: 17 amino acids. V dropped 3 bases and J dropped 1 base, with 16 bases sitting between them.

The chain couples TRBV11-2 to TRBJ2-1; 10 bases are shared with TRBD2. CDR1 is SGHAT, CDR2 FQNNGV, per germline. This CDR3 is 16 amino acids long. V lost 3 bases and J lost 5; bases outside the gene matches: 7. The CDR3 loop reads CASSFQAGGLNNEQFF. The CDR3 bases are TGTGCCAGCAGCTTCCAAGCGGGAGGGCTCAACAATGAGCAGTTCTTC.

CDR3 coding DNA: TGTGCCAGCAGCCAAGATGGACTAGCGGGAGGTCAGTTTTTT. Translated: CASSQDGLAGGQFF. The V and J genes are TRBV4-2 and TRBJ2-2; 14 nucleotides line up with TRBD2. The junction had 4 bases not matched to a gene; V was cut back by 0 bases and J by 16 bases. The CDR3 is made up of 14 amino acids. Germline V gives CDR1 LGHNA, CDR2 YNFKEQ.

The J gene is TRBJ1-3, the V gene TRBV30, with D possibly matching TRBD1 (5 bases). The CDR3 spans 13 residues. Germline values: CDR1 GTSNPN, CDR2 SVGIG (reference sequence). The V gene lost 8 bases and the J gene lost 0 bases, with 11 bases spanning the gap. The CDR3 nucleotides are TGTGCCGGGACTTTTAGCTCTGGAAACACCATATATTTT. Encoded protein: CAGTFSSGNTIYF. Based on the CDR3 plus reference TRBV30 and TRBJ1-3, the full variable domain is SQTIHQWPATLVQPVGSPLSLECTVEGTSNPNLYWYRQAAGRGLQLLFYSVGIGQISSEVPQNLSASRPQDRQFILSSKKLLLSDSGFYLCAGTFSSGNTIYFGEGSWLTVV.

V usage is TRBV27 and J usage is TRBJ1-5; no clear D. Germline CDR1 MNHEY, CDR2 SMNVEV (reference sequence). V was shortened by 6 bases and J by 7 bases, with 13 bases between the two germline ends. The length of the CDR3 is 13 residues. The CDR3, as DNA: TGTGCCAGCAGCCTCCGGGAAAACCAGCCCCAGCATTTT. Protein: CASSLRENQPQHF.